Each of the 10 T cell receptor beta chains below was sequenced from the same sample in a study of blood T cell repertoires in COVID-19. Repertoires were generated with immunoSEQ multiplex PCR, while TCRdb's copy carries only in-frame clones and drops some. This table has approximately 440,000 clones, 70% to 90% appearing once. The sample was peripheral blood. The receptors were sampled from a woman aged 45-60 years with COVID-19, enrolled during active disease.

The chain combines TRBV2 with TRBJ2-7; 8 nucleotides agree with TRBD1. CDR1 SNHLY and CDR2 FYNNEI come from the germline V gene. The CDR3 sequence is 15 residues long. V shed 8 bases, J shed 5 bases, and the junction held 14 bases outside the gene matches. The CDR3 region is CASGEPQGVTHEQYF. CDR3 DNA sequence: TGTGCCAGCGGGGAGCCACAGGGGGTGACCCACGAGCAGTACTTC.

The CDR3 nucleotides are TGTGCCAGCTCACCTCGGGGACAGGGCGTTGGGGGGCAGTACTTC. Residues: CASSPRGQGVGGQYF. The V and J genes are TRBV18 and TRBJ2-7; 9 bases align to TRBD1. The V segment lost 3 bases and the J segment 9 bases; nucleotides outside the gene matches: 12. This CDR3 has 15 residues. Germline CDR1 and CDR2: KGHSH and LQKENI.

This clone was observed a handful of times. CDR3 DNA: TGTGCCAGCAGCTTGGATGTGCAGGAACAGCCCCAGCATTTT. This gives the protein CASSLDVQEQPQHF. V usage is TRBV5-5 and J usage is TRBJ1-5; D remains unclear. Trimming took 0 bases from V and 7 from J, leaving 11 bases between them. This CDR3 has 14 residues. Germline CDR1 SGHKS, CDR2 YYEKEE (reference sequence).

J is TRBJ2-6 and V is TRBV20-1; possible D gene TRBD2, 6 bases. Trimming removed 3 bases at V and 3 bases at J, with 9 bases between. This CDR3 is built from 14 residues. Germline CDR1 DFQATT, CDR2 SNEGSKA (reference sequence). CDR3 nucleotide sequence: TGCAGTGCTAGTACGGGGGTTGGGGCCAACGTCCTGACTTTC. Translation gives CSASTGVGANVLTF.

The chain uses TRBV12-3 or TRBV12-4 and TRBJ2-5, with 7 bases matching TRBD1. This CDR3 region has 13 residues. The ends lost 6 bases at V and 4 bases at J; junction bases unmatched: 5. The CDR3: CASRPGGRETQYF. CDR3 in DNA: TGTGCCAGCAGGCCAGGGGGTCGAGAGACCCAGTACTTC.

The V gene is TRBV11-2, the J gene TRBJ1-3; D is undetermined. Germline V gene data show CDR1 as SGHAT and CDR2 as FQNNGV. The CDR3 covers 13 residues. V lost 4 bases to trimming and J lost 2 bases, with 6 bases between them. The CDR3 loop reads CASSSSAGNTIYF. The CDR3 DNA follows: TGTGCCAGCAGCTCCTCGGCTGGAAACACCATATATTTT.

The chain has TRBV2 and TRBJ2-1; D is unclear. V was clipped by 8 bases and J by 16 bases, with 18 bases between them. Germline V gene lookup returns CDR1 SNHLY and CDR2 FYNNEI. The CDR3 length is 11 residues. CDR3 sequence (DNA): TGTGCCAGCCGAGAAGCTCTTTGTAGTTTCTTC. Translation gives CASREALCSFF.

The CDR3 region is CASSARGVSGHSYEQYF. The CDR3 DNA follows: TGCGCCAGCAGTGCCCGTGGGGTCAGCGGCCACTCCTACGAGCAGTACTTC. The V call is TRBV10-2, the J call TRBJ2-7; D is possibly TRBD2 (5 bases). The V end lost 4 bases, the J end lost 0 bases, and 19 bases lay between the germline ends. Germline V gives CDR1 WSHSY, CDR2 SAAADI. The CDR3 is 17 amino acids.

The CDR3 reads CSFQRGGTEAFF. CDR3 nucleotide sequence: TGCAGCTTCCAGAGGGGGGGCACTGAAGCTTTCTTT. J is TRBJ1-1 and V is TRBV29-1; D might be TRBD1 (6 bases). The V end was cut by 8 bases, the J end by 4 bases, with 14 bases between. This CDR3 is 12 amino acids long. Germline V CDR1 and CDR2: SQVTM, ANQGSEA.

This sequence joins TRBV10-2 and TRBJ2-3; D not resolved. This CDR3 region has 11 residues. The germline V gene encodes CDR1 WSHSY and CDR2 SAAADI. Trimming shortened V by 7 bases and J by 3 bases, and 5 bases separated the two germline ends. The CDR3 nucleotides are TGCGCCAGCACCCAAACAGATACGCAGTATTTT. Translation gives CASTQTDTQYF.